This paragraph covers one T cell receptor beta chain sequence. The sample belongs to a study of T cell changes during pregnancy in multiple sclerosis. V was clipped by 2 bases and J by 9 bases, with 5 bases between them. The CDR3 is made up of 11 amino acids. Germline V gene lookup returns CDR1 SGHAT and CDR2 FQNNGV. TCRdb's copy holds only in-frame clones and misses some; the assay was immunoSEQ multiplex PCR. This repertoire shows 65,000 to 85,000 clones, about 90% found once; its top ten account for 1.4% to 1.5%. Sequencing was performed on peripheral blood, taken after pregnancy. The clonotype originates from a female donor with multiple sclerosis, enrolled in a pregnancy study. This chain links TRBV11-2 with TRBJ2-4, with D uncertain. CDR3 nucleotides: TGTGCCAGCAGCTTAATCGGCATTCAGTACTTC. Its translation is CASSLIGIQYF.